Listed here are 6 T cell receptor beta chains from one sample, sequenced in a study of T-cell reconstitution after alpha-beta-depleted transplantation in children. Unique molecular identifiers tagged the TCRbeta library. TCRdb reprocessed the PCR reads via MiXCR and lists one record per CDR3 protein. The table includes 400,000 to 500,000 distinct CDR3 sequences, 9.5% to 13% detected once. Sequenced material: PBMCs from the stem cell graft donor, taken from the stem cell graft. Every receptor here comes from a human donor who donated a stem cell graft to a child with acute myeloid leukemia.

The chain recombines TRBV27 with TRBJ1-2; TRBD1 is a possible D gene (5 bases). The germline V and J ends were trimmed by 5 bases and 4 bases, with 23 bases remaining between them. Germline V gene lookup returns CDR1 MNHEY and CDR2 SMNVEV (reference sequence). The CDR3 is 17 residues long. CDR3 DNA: TGTGCCAGCAGTCCGACCGCCACCGGGGGAAGCCCCTATGGCTACACCTTC. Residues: CASSPTATGGSPYGYTF.

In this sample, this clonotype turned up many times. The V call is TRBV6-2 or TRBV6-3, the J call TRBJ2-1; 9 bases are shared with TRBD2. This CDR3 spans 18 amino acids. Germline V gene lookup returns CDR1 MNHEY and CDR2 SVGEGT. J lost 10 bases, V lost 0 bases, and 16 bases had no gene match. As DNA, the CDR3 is TGTGCCAGCAGTTACTCGTTGGCTAGCGGGATGAGTCTGAAAGAGCAGTTCTTC. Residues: CASSYSLASGMSLKEQFF.

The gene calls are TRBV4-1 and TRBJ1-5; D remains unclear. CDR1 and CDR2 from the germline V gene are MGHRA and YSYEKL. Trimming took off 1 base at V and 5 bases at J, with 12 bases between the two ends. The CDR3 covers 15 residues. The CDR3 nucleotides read TGCGCCAGCAGCCAAGTCTTGGTAGCACATCAGCCCCAGCATTTT. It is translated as CASSQVLVAHQPQHF.

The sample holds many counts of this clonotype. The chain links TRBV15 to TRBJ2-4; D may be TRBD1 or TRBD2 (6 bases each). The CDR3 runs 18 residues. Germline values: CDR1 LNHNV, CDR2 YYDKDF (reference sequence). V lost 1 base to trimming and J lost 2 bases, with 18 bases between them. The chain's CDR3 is CATSRAGFGGWTKNIQYF. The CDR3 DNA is TGTGCCACCAGCAGAGCTGGTTTCGGGGGCTGGACCAAAAACATTCAGTACTTC.

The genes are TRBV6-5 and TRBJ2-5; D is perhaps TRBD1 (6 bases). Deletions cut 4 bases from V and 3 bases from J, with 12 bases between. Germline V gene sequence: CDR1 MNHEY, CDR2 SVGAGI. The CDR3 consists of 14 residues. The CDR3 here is CASSSFRGEETQYF. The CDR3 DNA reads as TGTGCCAGCAGTTCGTTCAGGGGAGAAGAGACCCAGTACTTC.

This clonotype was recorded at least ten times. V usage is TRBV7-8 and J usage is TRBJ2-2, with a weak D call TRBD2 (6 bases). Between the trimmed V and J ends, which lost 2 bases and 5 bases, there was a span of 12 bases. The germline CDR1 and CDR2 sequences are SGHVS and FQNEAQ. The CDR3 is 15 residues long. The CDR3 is CASSLSQGGTGELFF. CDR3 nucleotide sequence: TGTGCCAGCAGCTTAAGCCAGGGAGGAACCGGGGAGCTGTTTTTT.